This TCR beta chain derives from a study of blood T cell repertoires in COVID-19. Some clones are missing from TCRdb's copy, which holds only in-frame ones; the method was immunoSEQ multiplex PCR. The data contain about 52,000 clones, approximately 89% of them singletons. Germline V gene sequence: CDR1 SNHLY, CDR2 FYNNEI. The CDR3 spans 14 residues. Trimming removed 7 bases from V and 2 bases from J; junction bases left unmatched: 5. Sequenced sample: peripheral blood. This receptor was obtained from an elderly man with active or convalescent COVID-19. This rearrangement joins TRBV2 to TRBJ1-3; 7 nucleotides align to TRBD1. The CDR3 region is CASTDRATGNTIYF. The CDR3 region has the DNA TGTGCCAGCACCGACAGGGCTACTGGAAACACCATATATTTT.